These T cell receptor beta chains were read from a single sample in a study of early stage breast cancer tumors. TCRdb's table, derived via immunoSEQ multiplex PCR, lists solely in-frame clones and lacks some. The table includes some 20,000 clones, 65% to 85% detected once. Material for sequencing was blood. The receptor source for this set is a person aged 65-85 years with breast cancer. CDR3s include the opening cysteine and the closing phenylalanine or tryptophan. A D gene is named only where the DNA matches it firmly. Not all rows give a size; the values are once, few, many and, for expanded clones, a class.

v_gene,j_gene,d_gene,abundance,CDR3nt,CDR3aa
TRBV9,TRBJ1-2,TRBD1,few,TGTGCCAGCAGCTCCTCTAGGGGACAGTCCTATGGCTACACCTTC,CASSSSRGQSYGYTF
TRBV28,TRBJ1-1,-,-,TGTGCCAGCAGTGCCCCCGGGGTACGTAGTGAAGCTTTCTTT,CASSAPGVRSEAFF
TRBV10-3,TRBJ2-2,-,once,TGTGCCATCAGTGATCCAGTAGGACTGGACACCGGGGAGCTGTTTTTT,CAISDPVGLDTGELFF
TRBV9,TRBJ1-1,-,-,TGTGCCAGCAGCGTAGCTGGGGGGTACACTGAAGCTTTCTTT,CASSVAGGYTEAFF
TRBV28,TRBJ1-5,-,-,TGTGCCAGCAGTTTATTGGGGGGGCAGCCCCAGCATTTT,CASSLLGGQPQHF
TRBV19,TRBJ2-1,TRBD1,-,TGTGCCAGTAGTATCCCGGGACAGGGGACCAATGAGCAGTTCTTC,CASSIPGQGTNEQFF
TRBV7-8,TRBJ1-1,-,-,TGTGCCAGCAGCTCCGGCGGGACTGAAGCTTTCTTT,CASSSGGTEAFF
TRBV7-9,TRBJ2-1,-,-,TGTGCCAGCAGCTTAGGGGGCCCCTACAATGAGCAGTTCTTC,CASSLGGPYNEQFF
TRBV30,TRBJ2-7,TRBD2,-,TGTGCCTGGATCTCCGGACTAGCGGGGCGGGGCGAGCAGTACTTC,CAWISGLAGRGEQYF
TRBV4-2,TRBJ1-1,TRBD1,once,TGTGCCAGCAGCCAGGGGACCGGGACAGGGACTGAAGCTTTCTTT,CASSQGTGTGTEAFF
TRBV29-1,TRBJ1-2,TRBD1,-,TGCAGCGTTGGACAGGGGGGTCCGGGAGGCTACACCTTC,CSVGQGGPGGYTF
TRBV7-9,TRBJ1-1,-,-,TGTGCCAGCAGCTTAGGAGCGCTCCCTGAAGCTTTCTTT,CASSLGALPEAFF
TRBV30,TRBJ2-7,TRBD2,-,TGTGCCTGGAGTCGAACGGGAGGGCAATACGAGCAGTACTTC,CAWSRTGGQYEQYF
TRBV27,TRBJ2-5,-,-,TGTGCCAGCAGTTTACAGGGGCAAGAGACCCAGTACTTC,CASSLQGQETQYF
TRBV6-1,TRBJ1-2,TRBD1,-,TGTGCCAGCAGTGAAGGCGGGACAGGGGGTTTGAGGTATGGCTACACCTTC,CASSEGGTGGLRYGYTF
TRBV5-1,TRBJ2-7,TRBD1,-,TGCGCCAGCAGCCCTGGACAGGCCCTCTCCTACGAGCAGTACTTC,CASSPGQALSYEQYF
TRBV4-1,TRBJ2-3,TRBD2,-,TGCGCCAGCAGCCAAGAAAAAGGGACTAGGGTAGTGGCAGATACGCAGTATTTT,CASSQEKGTRVVADTQYF
TRBV2,TRBJ2-6,TRBD1,-,TGTGCCAGCAGTGCCACAGGGGTGGGGGCCAACGTCCTGACTTTC,CASSATGVGANVLTF
TRBV6-5,TRBJ1-4,TRBD1,-,TGTGCCAGCAGTTACCAGACAGGGATCGGGGAAAAACTGTTTTTT,CASSYQTGIGEKLFF
TRBV19,TRBJ2-7,-,once,TGTGCCAGTAGTAGCAGGGGCCTATACGAGCAGTACTTC,CASSSRGLYEQYF
TRBV7-9,TRBJ1-1,TRBD1,once,TGTGCCAGCAGCTCGGACAGGCTGAACACTGAAGCTTTCTTT,CASSSDRLNTEAFF
TRBV2,TRBJ1-1,TRBD1,-,TGTGCCAGCAGCGTAGGACAGGACTACACTGAAGCTTTCTTT,CASSVGQDYTEAFF
TRBV19,TRBJ1-1,TRBD1,-,TGTGCCAGTAGTATGGGACAGGGGCAAATCTACACTGAAGCTTTCTTT,CASSMGQGQIYTEAFF
TRBV5-6,TRBJ1-2,-,-,TGTGCCAGCAGTCTTAACATGAATGGCTACACCTTC,CASSLNMNGYTF
TRBV5-1,TRBJ2-5,TRBD2,-,TGCGCCAGCAGCTTGGGGGGACTAGCGGGGAACCAAGAGACCCAGTACTTC,CASSLGGLAGNQETQYF
TRBV5-1,TRBJ1-6,TRBD1,-,TGCGCCAGCGGCCCGGGACAGAATAATTCACCCCTCCACTTT,CASGPGQNNSPLHF
TRBV28,TRBJ2-7,-,-,TGTGCCAGCAGTCGGGGATTGTACGAGCAGTACTTC,CASSRGLYEQYF
TRBV5-4,TRBJ2-3,TRBD2,once,TGTGCCAGCAGCCTATCTAGCGGGGCTGGCACAGATACGCAGTATTTT,CASSLSSGAGTDTQYF
TRBV30,TRBJ1-6,TRBD1,-,TGTGCCTGGAGTGCCGGGGGACAGGCAAATTCACCCCTCCACTTT,CAWSAGGQANSPLHF
TRBV11-3,TRBJ2-7,TRBD2,-,TGTGCCAGCAGCCTCGACGCGGGGGGCTGGCAGTACTTC,CASSLDAGGWQYF
TRBV28,TRBJ1-1,TRBD1,-,TGTGCCAGCGGTCAAACAGGGGCTGGGACTGAAGCTTTCTTT,CASGQTGAGTEAFF
TRBV6-5,TRBJ1-2,TRBD1,-,TGTGCCAGCACCCAGAACAGGGGGCTGTATGGCTACACCTTC,CASTQNRGLYGYTF
TRBV10-1,TRBJ1-6,TRBD1,few,TGCGCCAGCAGGTCCGGGACAGGGAATTCACCCCTCCACTTT,CASRSGTGNSPLHF
TRBV15,TRBJ1-2,-,-,TGTGCCACCAGCAGGGGCGCCGGGGAGGGCTACACCTTC,CATSRGAGEGYTF
TRBV5-1,TRBJ1-1,-,once,TGCGCCAGCAGCCCCAATGAGGGTGGCACTGAAGCTTTCTTT,CASSPNEGGTEAFF
TRBV5-4,TRBJ2-7,-,-,TGTGCCAGCAGCCAAGAGCCGGACAGCTCCTACGAGCAGTACTTC,CASSQEPDSSYEQYF
TRBV9,TRBJ2-5,TRBD2,-,TGTGCCAGCAGCGTAGCGGGACTAGCTGTAGAGACCCAGTACTTC,CASSVAGLAVETQYF
TRBV7-9,TRBJ1-6,-,-,TGTGCCAGCAGCTTAGATCCCACTCCTAATTCACCCCTCCACTTT,CASSLDPTPNSPLHF
TRBV11-1,TRBJ1-5,-,-,TGTGCCAGCAGTGGGGGCCGGGGTCAGCCCCAGCATTTT,CASSGGRGQPQHF
TRBV19,TRBJ1-5,-,-,TGTGCCAGTGATGGAGGGGATAGCAATCAGCCCCAGCATTTT,CASDGGDSNQPQHF
TRBV10-3,TRBJ2-5,TRBD2,-,TGTGCCATCAGAGGGAGGGGAGAGACCCAGTACTTC,CAIRGRGETQYF
TRBV5-4,TRBJ2-5,TRBD2,-,TGTGCCAGCAGCTCTAGCGGGGAGCCCGCGGAGACCCAGTACTTC,CASSSSGEPAETQYF
TRBV7-9,TRBJ1-2,TRBD1,few,TGTGCCAGCAGCGACGGGACAGGGGGCTACTATGGCTACACCTTC,CASSDGTGGYYGYTF
TRBV5-1,TRBJ1-2,TRBD1,-,TGCGCCAGCAGCTTGGGACAGGGGAGGATCTATGGCTACACCTTC,CASSLGQGRIYGYTF
TRBV2,TRBJ2-1,TRBD1,-,TGTGCCAGCAGTGGCTTCCGGGACAGGCCTCTAAATGAGCAGTTCTTC,CASSGFRDRPLNEQFF
TRBV27,TRBJ1-1,-,-,TGTGCCAGCACCTTGAGACAGAACACTGAAGCTTTCTTT,CASTLRQNTEAFF
TRBV5-1,TRBJ1-1,TRBD1,-,TGCGCCAGCAGCTGGCGGCAGGGGGCGTCCGGAACTGAAGCTTTCTTT,CASSWRQGASGTEAFF
TRBV5-1,TRBJ1-2,-,-,TGCGCCAGCAGCTTAGTTTCGGGGGGTACCTATGGCTACACCTTC,CASSLVSGGTYGYTF
TRBV5-6,TRBJ1-2,TRBD1,-,TGTGCCAGCAGCGACCGGGACAGGTCTAATAATGGCTACACCTTC,CASSDRDRSNNGYTF
TRBV5-1,TRBJ2-7,-,once,TGCGCCAGCAGCTTGGAAGGGGCCCCCCACGAGCAGTACTTC,CASSLEGAPHEQYF
TRBV15,TRBJ2-3,TRBD2,-,TGTGCCACCAGCCGAGGCGGACGGGGGGTTAGCACAGATACGCAGTATTTT,CATSRGGRGVSTDTQYF